This entry lists 6 T cell receptor beta chains sequenced from one sample in a study of shared clonotypes between healthy human individuals. TCRdb keeps only in-frame clones here, not all; method: immunoSEQ multiplex PCR. The data show 2 million to 2.5 million clones, about 90% seen once. Sequencing was carried out using naive CD4+ T cells from PBMCs. Regarding subset: CD45RA+ positively selected. The receptors were gathered from a man aged 18 to 30 in good health. Some clones in this sample may be carry-over from other donors' samples.

In DNA form, the CDR3 reads TGTGCCAGCAGCTCACTAGCGGAGTTCTACGAGCAGTACTTC. It yields the protein CASSSLAEFYEQYF. This rearrangement joins TRBV7-2 to TRBJ2-7; 8 bases align to TRBD2. This CDR3 contains 14 residues. V dropped 4 bases and J dropped 3; count of bases not matched to a gene: 5. CDR1 is SGHTA and CDR2 is FQGNSA in the germline V gene.

V usage is TRBV19 and J usage is TRBJ2-7; D gene uncertain. The CDR3 totals 8 residues. V was shortened by 10 bases and J by 4 bases, with 2 bases between the two germline ends. Germline lookup yields CDR1 LNHDA and CDR2 SQIVND (reference sequence). CDR3 residues: CAIYEQYF. CDR3 nucleotide sequence: TGTGCCATTTACGAGCAGTACTTC.

This sequence joins TRBV7-9 and TRBJ1-1, with D maybe TRBD1 (5 bases). The ends were cut back, 4 bases at V and 3 bases at J, with 15 bases in the middle. This CDR3 contains 15 residues. Germline values: CDR1 SEHNR, CDR2 FQNEAQ (reference sequence). The CDR3 is CASSSRAGFDTEAFF. DNA for the CDR3: TGTGCCAGCAGCTCCCGAGCAGGGTTCGACACTGAAGCTTTCTTT.

This clone was found once. The J gene is TRBJ1-3, the V gene TRBV5-1; D is ambiguous. This CDR3 has 14 residues. Per germline, CDR1 SGHRS and CDR2 YFSETQ. Trimming removed 0 bases from V and 4 bases from J, with 8 bases in between. The CDR3 spells CASSLDAGGNTIYF. The CDR3 DNA reads TGCGCCAGCAGCTTGGATGCGGGGGGAAACACCATATATTTT. Full variable domain (missing parts from reference TRBV5-1 and TRBJ1-3): KAGVTQTPRYLIKTRGQQVTLSCSPISGHRSVSWYQQTPGQGLQFLFEYFSETQRNKGNFPGRFSGRQFSNSRSEMNVSTLELGDSALYLCASSLDAGGNTIYFGEGSWLTVV.

This clone was detected once. The gene calls are TRBV5-1 and TRBJ2-4; TRBD2 aligns across 13 bases. The germline V gene has CDR1 SGHRS and CDR2 YFSETQ. After removal of 0 bases from V and 7 bases from J, the junction contained 4 bases not matched to a gene. The length of the CDR3 is 16 residues. The CDR3 nucleotides read TGCGCCAGCAGCTTGGGACTAGCGGGAGGTGACAACATTCAGTACTTC. Translating it yields CASSLGLAGGDNIQYF.

The genes are TRBV28 and TRBJ1-5; tentative D call: TRBD1 (5 bases). Germline CDR1 MDHEN, CDR2 SYDVKM. This CDR3 is built from 13 residues. Trimming cost V 7 bases and J 3 bases, with 10 bases left between them. The CDR3 nucleotides are TGTGCCAGCATTACAGGTCCCAATCAGCCCCAGCATTTT. Amino acid sequence: CASITGPNQPQHF.